What follows are 26 T cell receptor beta chains derived from one specimen sequenced in a study of T cell changes during pregnancy in multiple sclerosis (dated by TCRdb to between 2018 and 2021). Library creation used the immunoSEQ multiplex PCR assay. TCRdb re-hosts the immuneACCESS table, in-frame sequences only. Its copies lack some clones; in the studies checked, an unresolved V gene accounts for under half of them, and the cause for the rest is not known. The sample includes about 38,000 clones, with 92% observed a single time. In total, the top ten clones hold under 0.45% of the sample. Specimen: CD4+ T cells from peripheral blood mononuclear cells, collected after pregnancy. The receptors were gathered from a female donor in good health, enrolled as a control in a pregnancy study.

The chain links TRBV11-3 to TRBJ1-6, with 9 bases aligning to TRBD1. The germline gives CDR1 SGHNT, CDR2 YENEEA. V lost 3 bases, J lost 9 bases, and 3 bases stayed unmatched. CDR3 length: 14 residues. CDR3 DNA: TGTGCCAGCAGCTTGTTGGACAGGGGTTCACCCCTCCACTTT. It yields the protein CASSLLDRGSPLHF.

V gene TRBV19 combines with J gene TRBJ2-2; no clear D. The CDR3 has 16 amino acids. V lost 4 bases and J 1 base, leaving 13 bases between the germline ends. Per the germline V gene, CDR1 is LNHDA and CDR2 is SQIVND (reference sequence). CDR3 residues: CASSTPRPGNTGELFF. In DNA, the CDR3 is TGTGCCAGTAGTACCCCTCGGCCAGGGAACACCGGGGAGCTGTTTTTT.

The CDR3 region is CASSREGTGRTDTQYF. DNA of the CDR3: TGTGCCAGCAGCCGCGAAGGGACAGGTCGGACAGATACGCAGTATTTT. The J gene is TRBJ2-3, the V gene TRBV4-2, with TRBD1 matching over 8 bases. There are 16 residues in the CDR3. Looked up from germline, CDR1 is LGHNA and CDR2 is YNFKEQ. The trim removed 4 bases at V and 3 bases at J, leaving 9 bases unmatched.

This chain links TRBV7-2 with TRBJ2-1; TRBD2 might be the D (7 bases). Germline CDR1 SGHTA, CDR2 FQGNSA. The CDR3 is 15 amino acids. Trimming took off 1 base at V and 7 bases at J, with 14 bases between the two ends. CDR3 DNA: TGTGCCAGCAGCTTAGTGGGAGGGGGGGTAAATGAGCAGTTCTTC. It is translated as CASSLVGGGVNEQFF.

The chain is built from TRBV28 and TRBJ1-1, with a weak D call TRBD1 (6 bases). Trimming pared 5 bases from V and 1 base from J, leaving 17 bases between. The CDR3 is 16 amino acids. CDR1 and CDR2 (germline): MDHEN, SYDVKM. The CDR3 DNA reads as TGTGCCAGCAGTCTAATCTTGGGGGGGCGGAACACTGAAGCTTTCTTT. It encodes CASSLILGGRNTEAFF.

This sequence joins TRBV6-5 and TRBJ1-2; 8 bases match TRBD1. The CDR3 has 13 amino acids. Germline CDR1 is MNHEY and CDR2 is SVGAGI. The V and J ends lost 6 bases and 7 bases, in that order; junction bases with no gene match: 7. The CDR3 spells CASRIQGVGGYTF. CDR3 coding DNA: TGTGCCAGCAGAATACAGGGGGTTGGTGGCTACACCTTC.

The chain is built from TRBV28 and TRBJ1-3; 8 nucleotides agree with TRBD1. V shed 5 bases and J 2 bases; nucleotides not matched to a gene: 5. The germline V gene encodes CDR1 MDHEN and CDR2 SYDVKM. CDR3 length: 15 residues. CDR3 in DNA: TGTGCCAGCAGTCCATCGGACAGGGCTGGAAACACCATATATTTT. It codes for CASSPSDRAGNTIYF.

This clone was detected only once. This chain connects TRBV18 to TRBJ1-1; possibly TRBD1 for D (5 bases). V gave up 4 bases and J gave up 5 bases, with 11 bases separating them. CDR1 is KGHSH and CDR2 is LQKENI in the germline V gene. The CDR3 runs 13 residues. CDR3 in DNA: TGTGCCAGCTCACTGGGGGGGGGAACTGAAGCTTTCTTT. Its translation is CASSLGGGTEAFF.

The chain joins TRBV9 to TRBJ2-1, with 8 bases matching TRBD2. This CDR3 contains 15 residues. In germline, CDR1 is SGDLS, CDR2 YYNGEE. V shed 6 bases and J 2 bases; nucleotides not matched to a gene: 7. The CDR3 region is CASTSGTRAYNEQFF. DNA of the CDR3: TGTGCCAGCACCTCCGGGACTAGAGCCTACAATGAGCAGTTCTTC.

The chain combines TRBV5-1 with TRBJ2-3, with D perhaps TRBD1 (5 bases). This CDR3 is built from 13 residues. Trimming removed 0 bases at V and 10 bases at J, with 12 bases between. The germline V gene has CDR1 SGHRS and CDR2 YFSETQ. CDR3 loop: CASSLAGFDAQYF. CDR3 bases: TGCGCCAGCAGCTTGGCAGGGTTTGATGCGCAGTATTTT.

The rearrangement links TRBV5-4 to TRBJ2-2; 12 bases agree with TRBD2. Trimming cost V 3 bases and J 4 bases; bases outside gene matches: 10. The CDR3 loop spans 18 amino acids. Germline-derived CDR1 and CDR2 are SGHNT and YYREEE (reference sequence). CDR3: CASSSRTSGELFTGELFF. The CDR3 nucleotides read TGTGCCAGCAGCTCCCGGACTAGCGGGGAACTTTTCACCGGGGAGCTGTTTTTT.

The chain couples TRBV13 to TRBJ1-2; 8 positions match TRBD1. J was trimmed by 0 bases and V by 0 bases; bases with no gene match: 6. The CDR3 has 17 amino acids. Per germline, CDR1 PRHDT and CDR2 FYEKMQ (reference sequence). Here the CDR3 reads CASSLGLRQGSNYGYTF. The CDR3 DNA sequence: TGTGCCAGCAGCTTAGGCTTAAGACAGGGGTCTAACTATGGCTACACCTTC.

This sequence joins TRBV25-1 and TRBJ1-4, with a weak D call TRBD1 (6 bases). V gave up 4 bases and J gave up 6 bases, with 15 bases separating them. This CDR3 contains 15 residues. Germline CDR1 reads MGHDK; CDR2 reads SYGVNS. CDR3 region: CASSALQGLDEKLFF. CDR3 nucleotide sequence: TGTGCCAGCAGTGCCTTACAGGGCCTAGATGAAAAACTGTTTTTT.

The V and J genes are TRBV18 and TRBJ2-1; 14 positions match TRBD2. The CDR3 totals 17 residues. V lost 6 bases to trimming and J lost 10 bases; unmatched junction nucleotides: 14. The germline V gene encodes CDR1 KGHSH and CDR2 LQKENI. CDR3 region: CASSPTLGLAGGGEQFF. The CDR3 coding sequence is TGTGCCAGCTCCCCAACCCTCGGACTAGCGGGAGGAGGAGAGCAGTTCTTC. Variable domain in full (rest from reference TRBV18 and TRBJ2-1): NAGVMQNPRHLVRRRGQEARLRCSPMKGHSHVYWYRQLPEEGLKFMVYLQKENIIDESGMPKERFSAEFPKEGPSILRIQQVVRGDSAAYFCASSPTLGLAGGGEQFFGPGTRLTVL.

V is TRBV19 and J is TRBJ1-1; possible D gene TRBD1, 6 bases. V dropped 8 bases and J dropped 0 bases, with 10 bases sitting between them. This CDR3 has 13 residues. Germline V gene lookup returns CDR1 LNHDA and CDR2 SQIVND (reference sequence). The CDR3 is CASGQYMNTEAFF. CDR3 bases: TGTGCCAGTGGACAGTACATGAACACTGAAGCTTTCTTT.

V and J are TRBV7-2 and TRBJ2-7; 7 bases line up with TRBD2. The germline V gene has CDR1 SGHTA and CDR2 FQGNSA. V was clipped by 5 bases and J by 3 bases; unmatched bases: 10. The CDR3 totals 15 residues. The CDR3 DNA follows: TGTGCCAGCAGCCACCGCCAGGGAGGGCTCTACGAGCAGTACTTC. Its protein product is CASSHRQGGLYEQYF. Together with reference TRBV7-2 and TRBJ2-7, the CDR3 gives the full variable domain: GAGVSQSPSNKVTEKGKDVELRCDPISGHTALYWYRQSLGQGLEFLIYFQGNSAPDKSGLPSDRFSAERTGGSVSTLTIQRTQQEDSAVYLCASSHRQGGLYEQYFGPGTRLTVT.

V usage is TRBV29-1 and J usage is TRBJ2-5; 11 bases are a match to TRBD2. The CDR3 totals 14 residues. CDR1 and CDR2 (germline): SQVTM, ANQGSEA. V was clipped by 7 bases and J by 7 bases; unmatched bases: 11. The CDR3 is CSATSGAGGGTQYF. The CDR3 coding sequence is TGCAGCGCGACTAGCGGGGCCGGGGGGGGGACCCAGTACTTC.

The CDR3 is CASSSGQGAYEQYF. CDR3 DNA sequence: TGCGCCAGCAGCTCGGGACAGGGGGCCTACGAGCAGTACTTC. The chain is built from TRBV5-1 and TRBJ2-7; 11 bases line up with TRBD1. Germline-derived CDR1 and CDR2 are SGHRS and YFSETQ. V was clipped by 3 bases and J by 2 bases; unmatched bases: 1. This CDR3 is built from 14 residues.

V and J are TRBV5-6 and TRBJ1-2; D might be TRBD1 (5 bases). Germline assignment: CDR1 SGHDT and CDR2 YYEEEE. V lost 4 bases and J 1 base, leaving 17 bases between the germline ends. The CDR3 sequence is 16 residues long. The CDR3 protein is CASSPVKAGFNYGYTF. CDR3 nucleotide sequence: TGTGCCAGCAGCCCTGTCAAGGCAGGGTTTAACTATGGCTACACCTTC.

The chain recombines TRBV4-2 with TRBJ2-7; TRBD1 agrees at 9 bases. V lost 4 bases to trimming and J lost 7 bases; unmatched junction nucleotides: 11. Looked up from germline, CDR1 is LGHNA and CDR2 is YNFKEQ. This CDR3 is built from 15 residues. The CDR3 DNA reads as TGTGCCAGCAGCCGGGACAGGGCCGAGGCCCGTGAGCAGTACTTC. Its translation is CASSRDRAEAREQYF.

This chain connects TRBV5-8 to TRBJ2-3, with D maybe TRBD1 (6 bases). The CDR3 extends over 17 amino acids. Per the germline V gene, CDR1 is SGHTS and CDR2 is YDEGEE. V was clipped by 5 bases and J by 0 bases, with 19 bases between them. CDR3 sequence (DNA): TGTGCCAGCAGACTCGGACAGCCCAAGACTAGCACAGATACGCAGTATTTT. Amino acids: CASRLGQPKTSTDTQYF.

The V gene is TRBV4-2, the J gene TRBJ1-2, with D possibly matching TRBD1 (6 bases). Between the trimmed V and J ends, which lost 0 bases and 5 bases, there was a span of 19 bases. Germline values: CDR1 LGHNA, CDR2 YNFKEQ. This CDR3 is 17 amino acids long. CDR3 DNA: TGTGCCAGCAGCCAAGACGTGGGTCGGGACAAGACTTATGGCTACACCTTC. It is translated as CASSQDVGRDKTYGYTF.

This sequence joins TRBV6-5 and TRBJ1-5; 8 bases agree with TRBD1. The V and J ends lost 2 bases and 5 bases, in that order; junction bases with no gene match: 5. Per the germline V gene, CDR1 is MNHEY and CDR2 is SVGAGI. The CDR3 covers 15 residues. In nucleotides, the CDR3 is TGTGCCAGCAGTTACGACGCGACAGGGGATCAGCCCCAGCATTTT. Its translation is CASSYDATGDQPQHF.

The chain combines TRBV9 with TRBJ2-5, with D unclear. The CDR3 covers 16 residues. V dropped 4 bases and J dropped 1 base, with 17 bases sitting between them. Germline CDR1 reads SGDLS; CDR2 reads YYNGEE. CDR3: CASSPTPGIIQETQYF. In DNA form, the CDR3 reads TGTGCCAGCAGCCCCACCCCAGGCATTATCCAAGAGACCCAGTACTTC.

The chain is built from TRBV6-1 and TRBJ2-5; D may be TRBD2 (6 bases). The ends were cut back, 10 bases at V and 2 bases at J, with 20 bases in the middle. CDR3 length: 15 amino acids. CDR1 is MNHNS and CDR2 is SASEGT in the germline V gene. CDR3 coding DNA: TGTGCCATCCGACGGGACTCGCAAAGACAAGAGACCCAGTACTTC. Amino acids: CAIRRDSQRQETQYF.

This sequence joins TRBV10-3 and TRBJ2-3; tentatively, D is TRBD1 (6 bases). The V and J ends lost 6 bases and 0 bases respectively, with 10 bases between them. Per the germline V gene, CDR1 is ENHRY and CDR2 is SYGVKD. This CDR3 has 14 residues. CDR3 loop: CAIRLQGSTDTQYF. CDR3 bases: TGTGCCATCAGACTACAGGGAAGCACAGATACGCAGTATTTT.